This T cell receptor (beta chain) originates from a study of CD8+ T cells in alopecia areata. Germline trimming cut 7 bases from V and 0 bases from J; bases unmatched to any gene: 4. This CDR3 has 14 residues. In germline, CDR1 is GTSNPN, CDR2 SVGIG (reference sequence). About this clone itself: Its antigen is still unknown.

Reverse transcribed after extraction, RNA yielded cDNA as the sequencing template. Some clones are missing from TCRdb's copy, which holds only in-frame ones; the method was immunoSEQ multiplex PCR. The table includes 270,000 or so clones, roughly 64% detected once. Sample treatment: oral pan-JAK inhibitor, 5-10 mg twice daily. Whole-study findings and limits: For baseline CD8+ expansion, any link to response stays uncertain with one nonresponder.

The chain employs TRBV30 and TRBJ2-3; 10 nucleotides match TRBD2. The receptor comes from a human donor with alopecia areata. The sequencing here drew on CD4+ T cells sorted from blood, taken at week 24, from a patient treated with tofacitinib. CDR3 protein: CAYTSGVSTDTQYF. The DNA for the CDR3 is TGTGCCTATACTAGCGGGGTTAGCACAGATACGCAGTATTTT.